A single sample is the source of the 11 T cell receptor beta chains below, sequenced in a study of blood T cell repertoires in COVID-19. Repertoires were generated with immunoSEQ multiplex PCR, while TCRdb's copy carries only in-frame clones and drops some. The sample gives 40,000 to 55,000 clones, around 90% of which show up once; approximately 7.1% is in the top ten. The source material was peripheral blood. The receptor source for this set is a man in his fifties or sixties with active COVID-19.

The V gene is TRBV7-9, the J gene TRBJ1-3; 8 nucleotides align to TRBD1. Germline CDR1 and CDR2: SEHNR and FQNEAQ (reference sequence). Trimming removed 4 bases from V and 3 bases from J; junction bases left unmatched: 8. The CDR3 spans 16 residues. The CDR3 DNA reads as TGTGCCAGCAGCTCCCCGGACAGGGAACGTGGAAACACCATATATTTT. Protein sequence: CASSSPDRERGNTIYF. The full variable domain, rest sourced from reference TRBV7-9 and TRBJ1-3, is DTGVSQNPRHKITKRGQNVTFRCDPISEHNRLYWYRQTLGQGPEFLTYFQNEAQLEKSRLLSDRFSAERPKGSFSTLEIQRTEQGDSAMYLCASSSPDRERGNTIYFGEGSWLTVV.

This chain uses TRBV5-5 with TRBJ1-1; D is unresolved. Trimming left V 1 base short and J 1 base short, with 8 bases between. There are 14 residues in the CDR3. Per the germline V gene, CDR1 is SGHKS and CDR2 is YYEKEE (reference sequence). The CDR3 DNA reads TGTGCCAGCAGCTTGATGGCGGAGAACACTGAAGCTTTCTTT. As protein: CASSLMAENTEAFF.

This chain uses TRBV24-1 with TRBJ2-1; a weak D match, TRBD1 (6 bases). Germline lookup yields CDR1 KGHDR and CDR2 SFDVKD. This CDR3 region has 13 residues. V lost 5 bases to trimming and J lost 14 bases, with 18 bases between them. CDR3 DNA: TGTGCCACCAGTGGGACTGAGACAGGCTCTAAGTTCTTC. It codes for CATSGTETGSKFF.

The CDR3 DNA follows: TGTGCCAGCAGCCCTCAGGGGGCAGGTCAGCCCCAGCATTTT. Its protein is CASSPQGAGQPQHF. V usage is TRBV9 and J usage is TRBJ1-5, with TRBD1 matching over 8 bases. Unmatched junction bases numbered 6, after V lost 4 bases and J lost 6 bases. Germline lookup yields CDR1 SGDLS and CDR2 YYNGEE. CDR3 length equals 14 residues.

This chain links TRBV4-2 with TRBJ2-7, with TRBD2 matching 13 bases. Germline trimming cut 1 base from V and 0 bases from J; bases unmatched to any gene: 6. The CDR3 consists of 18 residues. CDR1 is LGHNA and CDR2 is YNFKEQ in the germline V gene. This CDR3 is CASSQGTSGGPSSYEQYF. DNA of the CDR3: TGTGCCAGCAGCCAAGGGACTAGCGGGGGCCCGAGCTCCTACGAGCAGTACTTC.

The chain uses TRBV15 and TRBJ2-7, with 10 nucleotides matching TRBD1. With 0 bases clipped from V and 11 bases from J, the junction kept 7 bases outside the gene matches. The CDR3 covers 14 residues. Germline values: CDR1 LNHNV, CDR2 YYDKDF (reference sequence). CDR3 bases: TGTGCCACCAGCAGAGATAGGATTGGGACAGGGGAGTACTTC. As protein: CATSRDRIGTGEYF.

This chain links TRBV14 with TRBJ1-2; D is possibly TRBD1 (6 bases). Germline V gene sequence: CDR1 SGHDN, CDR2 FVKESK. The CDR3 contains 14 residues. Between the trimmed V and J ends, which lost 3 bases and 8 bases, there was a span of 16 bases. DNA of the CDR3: TGTGCCAGCAGCCACCTCCAAAGGGGGGGCGGCTACACCTTC. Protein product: CASSHLQRGGGYTF.

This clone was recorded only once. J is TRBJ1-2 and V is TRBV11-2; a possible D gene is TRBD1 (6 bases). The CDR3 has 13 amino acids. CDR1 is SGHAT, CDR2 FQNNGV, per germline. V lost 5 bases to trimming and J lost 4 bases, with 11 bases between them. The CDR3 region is CASSEGQLYGYTF. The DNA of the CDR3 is TGTGCCAGCAGCGAGGGACAACTCTATGGCTACACCTTC.

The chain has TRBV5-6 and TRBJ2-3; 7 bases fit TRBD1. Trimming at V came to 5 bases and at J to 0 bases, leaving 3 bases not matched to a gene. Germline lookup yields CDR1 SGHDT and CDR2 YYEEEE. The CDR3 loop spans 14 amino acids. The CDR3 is CASSWDSSTDTQYF. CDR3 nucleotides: TGTGCCAGCAGTTGGGACAGCAGCACAGATACGCAGTATTTT.

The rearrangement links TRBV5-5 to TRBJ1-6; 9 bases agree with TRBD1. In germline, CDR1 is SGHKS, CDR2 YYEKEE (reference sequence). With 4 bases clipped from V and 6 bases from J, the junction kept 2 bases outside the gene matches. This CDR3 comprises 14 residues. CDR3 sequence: CASSRDRANSPLHF. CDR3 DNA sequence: TGTGCCAGCAGCCGGGACAGGGCTAATTCACCCCTCCACTTT.

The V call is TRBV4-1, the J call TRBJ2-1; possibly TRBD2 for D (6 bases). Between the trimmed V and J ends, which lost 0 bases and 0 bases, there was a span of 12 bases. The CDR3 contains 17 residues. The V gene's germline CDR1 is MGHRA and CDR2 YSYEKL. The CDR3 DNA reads TGCGCCAGCAGCCAAGATTCTAGCGCTCTCTCCTACAATGAGCAGTTCTTC. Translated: CASSQDSSALSYNEQFF.